The 27 T cell receptor beta chains below come from one sample, sequenced in a study of blood T cell repertoires in COVID-19. Clones were sequenced by immunoSEQ multiplex PCR, and TCRdb holds only the in-frame ones, with some missing. The repertoire includes 250,000 to 350,000 clones, 75% to 95% of them detected once, and 0.95% to 1.2% sits in the top ten. Material: PBMCs or T cells enriched from blood (not recorded which). The receptors were gathered from a woman aged 25 to 39 who had recovered from COVID-19.

This clone has just one count. This chain uses TRBV4-1 with TRBJ2-2; unclear D gene. This CDR3 has 14 residues. Germline-derived CDR1 and CDR2 are MGHRA and YSYEKL. Trimming pared 1 base from V and 3 bases from J, leaving 6 bases between. The DNA of the CDR3 is TGCGCCAGCAGCCAAGGAGCGCACACCGGGGAGCTGTTTTTT. Encoded protein: CASSQGAHTGELFF.

This chain joins TRBV24-1 and TRBJ2-7; 9 bases agree with TRBD1. The germline V gene has CDR1 KGHDR and CDR2 SFDVKD. The CDR3 covers 15 residues. V was pared by 3 bases and J by 8 bases, with 10 bases of the junction left unmatched. The CDR3 bases are TGTGCCACCAGTGATGCGGGACAGGGTGGGCATAAGCAGTACTTC. The encoded protein is CATSDAGQGGHKQYF.

The chain links TRBV7-9 to TRBJ1-1, with a weak D call TRBD1 (6 bases). Deletions cut 4 bases from V and 8 bases from J, with 14 bases between. There are 13 residues in the CDR3. CDR1 is SEHNR, CDR2 FQNEAQ, per germline (reference sequence). The CDR3 bases are TGTGCCAGCAGCTCGTCATCAGGGGCAGAAGCTTTCTTT. Its translation: CASSSSSGAEAFF.

The sample holds one count of this clone. The rearrangement uses TRBV27 and TRBJ2-5, with 8 bases matching TRBD1. After removal of 0 bases from V and 5 bases from J, the junction contained 8 bases not matched to a gene. Germline V gene data show CDR1 as MNHEY and CDR2 as SMNVEV (reference sequence). The CDR3 contains 16 residues. The CDR3 loop is CASSLSRTGLSETQYF. In DNA form, the CDR3 reads TGTGCCAGCAGTTTATCGCGGACAGGGTTGTCCGAGACCCAGTACTTC.

This rearrangement joins TRBV27 to TRBJ2-1, with 8 bases aligning to TRBD2. This CDR3 contains 15 residues. Germline loops: CDR1 MNHEY, CDR2 SMNVEV (reference sequence). Losses at the gene ends were 4 bases for V and 4 bases for J; bases not matched to a gene: 6. The CDR3 coding sequence is TGTGCCAGCAGTTCAACCGGGACTAGGTACAATGAGCAGTTCTTC. It specifies CASSSTGTRYNEQFF.

This clone was detected only once. The V and J genes are TRBV7-3 and TRBJ2-7; 9 nucleotides agree with TRBD1. With V trimmed by 5 bases and J by 4 bases, 9 bases remained unmatched. Germline V gene lookup returns CDR1 SGHTA and CDR2 FQGTGA. The CDR3 has 15 amino acids. CDR3 nucleotides: TGTGCCAGCAGCCCCGGACAGGGGCCTTTTTACGAGCAGTACTTC. The encoded protein is CASSPGQGPFYEQYF.

The rearrangement links TRBV7-9 to TRBJ2-7, with 11 bases lining up with TRBD2. CDR1 and CDR2 from the germline V gene are SEHNR and FQNEAQ (reference sequence). There are 15 residues in the CDR3. V gave up 2 bases and J gave up 4 bases; unmatched junction bases: 4. The CDR3 coding sequence is TGTGCCAGCAGCTTACGAACTAGCGGGAGTTACGAGCAGTACTTC. Translation gives CASSLRTSGSYEQYF.

V usage is TRBV19 and J usage is TRBJ1-1, with TRBD1 matching 7 bases. The CDR3 sequence is 12 residues long. Germline assignment: CDR1 LNHDA and CDR2 SQIVND (reference sequence). V shed 8 bases, J shed 7 bases, and the junction held 7 bases outside the gene matches. CDR3 loop: CASLQGIGEAFF. The CDR3 region has the DNA TGTGCCAGTCTACAGGGGATCGGTGAAGCTTTCTTT.

The J gene is TRBJ1-5, the V gene TRBV30; perhaps TRBD1 as D (5 bases). The germline V gene encodes CDR1 GTSNPN and CDR2 SVGIG (reference sequence). The CDR3 extends over 14 amino acids. V was cut by 3 bases and J by 7 bases, with 16 bases left in between. CDR3: CAWSPGTPRQPQHF. CDR3 in DNA: TGTGCCTGGAGCCCCGGGACTCCTAGACAGCCCCAGCATTTT.

The chain carries TRBV6-5 and TRBJ1-6; 9 positions match TRBD1. The CDR3 runs to 15 residues. Germline values: CDR1 MNHEY, CDR2 SVGAGI. V lost 7 bases and J lost 11; bases outside the gene matches: 12. In nucleotides, the CDR3 is TGTGCCAGCAAACGGGACAGGGTCCCAGGAACACCCCTCCACTTT. This encodes CASKRDRVPGTPLHF.

The J gene is TRBJ2-1, the V gene TRBV7-9, with 9 bases lining up with TRBD2. The germline gives CDR1 SEHNR, CDR2 FQNEAQ (reference sequence). The CDR3 extends over 15 amino acids. Unmatched junction bases numbered 6, after V lost 1 base and J lost 8 bases. The CDR3 DNA sequence: TGTGCCAGCAGCTTAGACGGGGGACTAGCCGATGAGCAGTTCTTC. Protein: CASSLDGGLADEQFF.

This clone has only a few counts. The chain recombines TRBV11-3 with TRBJ1-6; D is unclear. Trimming stripped 2 bases from V and 9 bases from J, with 8 bases between. CDR1 SGHNT and CDR2 YENEEA come from the germline V gene. This CDR3 spans 13 amino acids. The CDR3 nucleotides are TGTGCCAGCAGCTTATCGCGGGTTTCACCCCTCCACTTT. Protein sequence: CASSLSRVSPLHF. Filled out from reference TRBV11-3 and TRBJ1-6, the complete variable domain reads EAGVVQSPRYKIIEKKQPVAFWCNPISGHNTLYWYLQNLGQGPELLIRYENEEAVDDSQLPKDRFSAERLKGVDSTLKIQPAELGDSAVYLCASSLSRVSPLHFGNGTRLTVT.

V gene TRBV10-2 combines with J gene TRBJ2-2, with 10 bases matching TRBD2. Germline loops: CDR1 WSHSY, CDR2 SAAADI. Germline trimming cut 0 bases from V and 3 bases from J; bases unmatched to any gene: 7. The CDR3 totals 18 residues. As DNA, the CDR3 is TGCGCCAGCAGTGAGTCCTTCGCGGGGACTAGCGACACCGGGGAGCTGTTTTTT. Residues: CASSESFAGTSDTGELFF.

The DNA for the CDR3 is TGTGCCAGCAGCTTGGGGGACAGTCAGAACACTGAAGCTTTCTTT. It specifies CASSLGDSQNTEAFF. This chain connects TRBV7-9 to TRBJ1-1; 7 bases match TRBD1. CDR3 length equals 15 residues. CDR1 and CDR2 (germline): SEHNR, FQNEAQ (reference sequence). The ends lost 3 bases at V and 1 base at J; junction bases unmatched: 5.

This chain connects TRBV4-3 to TRBJ2-1, with a tentative D call TRBD2 (6 bases). The length of the CDR3 is 17 residues. CDR1 and CDR2 from the germline V gene are LGHNA and YSLEER. V dropped 0 bases and J dropped 7 bases, with 19 bases sitting between them. The CDR3 DNA sequence: TGCGCCAGCAGCCAAGAGGGAGGTGGCGGTTGGTTGAATGAGCAGTTCTTC. Its translation is CASSQEGGGGWLNEQFF.

This chain uses TRBV7-9 with TRBJ2-3, with TRBD2 matching over 7 bases. Germline CDR1 SEHNR, CDR2 FQNEAQ (reference sequence). V gave up 1 base and J gave up 2 bases; unmatched junction bases: 6. The CDR3 totals 16 residues. As DNA, the CDR3 is TGTGCCAGCAGCTTAGGGCTAGCGGCTTCCACAGATACGCAGTATTTT. This sequence encodes CASSLGLAASTDTQYF.

The V gene is TRBV4-3, the J gene TRBJ2-3; TRBD1 might be the D (5 bases). Germline CDR1 and CDR2: LGHNA and YSLEER. The CDR3 totals 14 residues. V was pared by 3 bases and J by 2 bases, with 9 bases between. CDR3: CASSQGLNTDTQYF. Here the CDR3 DNA reads TGCGCCAGCAGCCAGGGGCTAAACACAGATACGCAGTATTTT.

This chain connects TRBV6-2 or TRBV6-3 to TRBJ1-5, with D possibly TRBD1 on 6 matching bases. Germline CDR1 is MNHEY and CDR2 is SVGEGT. The CDR3 is made up of 14 amino acids. Trimming left V 2 bases short and J 11 bases short, with 16 bases between. The CDR3 coding sequence is TGTGCCAGCAGTTACCTTCAGGGGAACGGGGCCCAGCATTTT. Encoded protein: CASSYLQGNGAQHF.

The rearrangement joins TRBV2 to TRBJ1-2; D possibly corresponds to TRBD1 (5 bases). CDR3 length: 15 amino acids. V lost 6 bases and J 2 bases, leaving 16 bases between the germline ends. Germline V lookup: CDR1 SNHLY, CDR2 FYNNEI. The CDR3 here is CASRPTGGGNYGYTF. As DNA, the CDR3 is TGTGCCAGCAGACCTACAGGAGGAGGGAACTATGGCTACACCTTC.

This clone appeared a few times. This chain joins TRBV12-3 or TRBV12-4 and TRBJ1-6; D is undetermined. This CDR3 has 13 amino acids. Trimming took off 3 bases at V and 14 bases at J, with 14 bases between the two ends. The CDR3, as DNA: TGTGCCAGCAGTTTGGATGAGGGCCGGGCCCTCCACTTT. This translates into CASSLDEGRALHF.

The chain recombines TRBV27 with TRBJ2-2, with TRBD2 matching 11 bases. Unmatched junction bases numbered 1, after V lost 7 bases and J lost 6 bases. The CDR3 totals 13 residues. Germline CDR1 MNHEY, CDR2 SMNVEV (reference sequence). As DNA, the CDR3 is TGTGCCAGCAAACTAGCGGGAGCCGGGGAGCTGTTTTTT. Amino acid sequence: CASKLAGAGELFF.

The V call is TRBV28, the J call TRBJ1-4; D gene ambiguous. The CDR3 spans 16 residues. Germline CDR1 reads MDHEN; CDR2 reads SYDVKM. The ends were cut back, 2 bases at V and 6 bases at J, with 16 bases in the middle. This CDR3 reads CASSLIGSASDEKLFF. Written as DNA, the CDR3 is TGTGCCAGCAGTTTAATCGGCAGCGCTTCAGATGAAAAACTGTTTTTT.

The CDR3, as DNA: TGTGCCAGCAGCCCCGACCGGGACAGCCAAGAGACCCAGTACTTC. Its protein product is CASSPDRDSQETQYF. The rearrangement links TRBV7-9 to TRBJ2-5, with TRBD1 matching over 7 bases. This CDR3 has 15 residues. Germline assignment: CDR1 SEHNR and CDR2 FQNEAQ (reference sequence). The V segment lost 5 bases and the J segment 1 base; nucleotides outside the gene matches: 7. The full variable domain, rest sourced from reference TRBV7-9 and TRBJ2-5, is DTGVSQNPRHKITKRGQNVTFRCDPISEHNRLYWYRQTLGQGPEFLTYFQNEAQLEKSRLLSDRFSAERPKGSFSTLEIQRTEQGDSAMYLCASSPDRDSQETQYFGPGTRLLVL.

This clone appeared a single time. V gene TRBV1 combines with J gene TRBJ2-1; the DNA was not used to check the table's D call, TRBD1. TRBV1 is deemed a pseudogene. This CDR3 is 16 amino acids long. The CDR3 DNA follows: TGCACCAGCAGCCAGGGACAGGGTCGGTCGGACAATGAGCAGTTCTTC. The encoded protein is CTSSQGQGRSDNEQFF.

This clone was recorded once. The V and J genes are TRBV28 and TRBJ2-1; tentatively, D is TRBD2 (6 bases). CDR3 size: 15 residues. Trimming cost V 4 bases and J 0 bases, with 10 bases left between them. The germline V gene encodes CDR1 MDHEN and CDR2 SYDVKM. In nucleotides, the CDR3 is TGTGCCAGCAGTTGGGGGAGGAGCTCCTACAATGAGCAGTTCTTC. It encodes CASSWGRSSYNEQFF.

The chain employs TRBV5-4 and TRBJ2-7; 10 bases line up with TRBD1. V dropped 4 bases and J dropped 5; count of bases not matched to a gene: 9. The CDR3 is made up of 15 amino acids. The germline CDR1 and CDR2 sequences are SGHNT and YYREEE (reference sequence). The CDR3 protein is CASSPRDRGVHEQYF. CDR3 DNA sequence: TGTGCCAGCAGCCCCCGGGACAGGGGTGTCCACGAGCAGTACTTC.

In its sample, this clone was seen once. The rearrangement uses TRBV7-9 and TRBJ2-7; 7 positions match TRBD2. Per germline, CDR1 SEHNR and CDR2 FQNEAQ (reference sequence). V trimming: 4 bases; J trimming: 0 bases; junction bases outside the gene matches: 12. CDR3 size: 17 residues. CDR3 protein: CASSSSSVSGVSYEQYF. CDR3 bases: TGTGCCAGCAGCTCTTCCTCCGTGAGCGGGGTCTCCTACGAGCAGTACTTC.